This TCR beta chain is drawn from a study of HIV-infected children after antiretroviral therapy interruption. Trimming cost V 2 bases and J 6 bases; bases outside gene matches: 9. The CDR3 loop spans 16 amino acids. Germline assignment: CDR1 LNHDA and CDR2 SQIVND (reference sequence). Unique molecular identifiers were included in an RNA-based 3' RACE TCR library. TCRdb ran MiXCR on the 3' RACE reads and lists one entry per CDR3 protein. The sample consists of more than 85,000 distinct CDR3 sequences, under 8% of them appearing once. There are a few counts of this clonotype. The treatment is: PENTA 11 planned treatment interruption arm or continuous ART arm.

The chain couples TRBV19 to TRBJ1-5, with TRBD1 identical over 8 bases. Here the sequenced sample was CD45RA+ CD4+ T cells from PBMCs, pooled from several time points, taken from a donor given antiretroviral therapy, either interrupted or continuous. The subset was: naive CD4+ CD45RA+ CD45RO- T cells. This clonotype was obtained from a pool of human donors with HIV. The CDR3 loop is CASSIRGTGGSQPQHF. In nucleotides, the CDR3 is TGTGCCAGTAGTATAAGGGGGACAGGAGGGAGTCAGCCCCAGCATTTT.